This paragraph reports one T cell receptor (beta chain). Its antigen is as yet unknown. The data derive from a study of T cell clonotyping in hematopoietic cell transplantation. Looking at the study overall: Recipient samples before transplant were obtained post-cytoreduction. Whole-study results and caveats: Recipient TCR diversity dropped after transplant; expanded clonotypes rose from day 30 to 180. Graft donor and pretransplant recipient Inverse Simpson Index values predicted broader posttransplant TCR diversity. Without cell sorting, CD4 versus CD8 contributions remain unresolved.

Time point reported: recipient sample about 28 days before transplant, after cytoreduction. Only in-frame clones appear in the TCRdb table, and some are missing; sequencing was by immunoSEQ multiplex PCR. The repertoire has about 21,000 clones, 85% to 90% of them found once; the top ten carry 3% to 4%. Germline lookup yields CDR1 SGHAT and CDR2 FQNNGV. The CDR3 length is 13 residues. The ends were cut back, 5 bases at V and 9 bases at J, with 14 bases in the middle. The TCR comes from a man between 18 and 35 years old with biphenotypic leukemia. Some clones in this sample may be carry-over from other donors' samples. The source material was peripheral blood mononuclear cells, sampled before stem cell transplant. The chain combines TRBV11-2 with TRBJ2-1; TRBD1 might be the D (5 bases). CDR3 in amino acids: CASSPLGAGEQFF. CDR3 nucleotides: TGTGCCAGCAGCCCGCTTGGGGCAGGTGAGCAGTTCTTC.